This TCR beta chain was profiled in a study of blood T cell dynamics during melanoma immunotherapy. Regarding time point: pre-treatment baseline. Response was assessed by RECIST 1.1 at 12 weeks, except a couple of rapid progressors. This table comes from immunoSEQ multiplex PCR, and its TCRdb copy is limited to in-frame clones, with some not included. The sample lists approximately 13,000 clones, 85% to 90% occurring once. This CDR3 region has 12 residues. Looked up from germline, CDR1 is MNHEY and CDR2 is SVGAGI. V lost 6 bases to trimming and J lost 4 bases; unmatched junction nucleotides: 3. This clonotype was sampled from a human donor with melanoma. The rearrangement uses TRBV6-5 and TRBJ2-7; the match to TRBD1 covers 7 bases. Source: blood, taken from a patient treated with checkpoint blockade. The chain's CDR3 is CASRPTGYEQYF. CDR3 DNA: TGTGCCAGCAGGCCGACAGGGTACGAGCAGTACTTC.